Listed below are T cell receptor beta chains from one sample, sequenced in a study of shared clonotypes between healthy human individuals. Assay used: immunoSEQ multiplex PCR; TCRdb lists only in-frame clones, some missing. Seen here are 600,000 to 800,000 clones, 55% to 80% observed once, and the top ten hold less than 2%. Material: memory CD4+ T cells sorted from blood. The origin of the receptors is a woman younger than 45 in good health. Each CDR3 is given without its conserved first and last residue. The order of the fields is V gene, J gene, CDR3 protein.

TRBV4-1	TRBJ1-4	ASSQATGYNEKLF
TRBV29-1	TRBJ2-1	SAPGGASSYNEQF
TRBV6-5	TRBJ2-7	ASSYLSKGHYEQY
TRBV7-2	TRBJ2-7	ASSPRRAGVHREQY
TRBV30	TRBJ1-1	AWGPGDRVNTEAF
TRBV25-1	TRBJ2-7	ASHGLAGGEQY
TRBV7-2	TRBJ2-7	ASSPGTSGIIVYEQY
TRBV11-3	TRBJ2-1	ASLISEQF
TRBV5-1	TRBJ2-3	ASSLALSGSTDTQY
TRBV7-2	TRBJ2-1	ASSLSSGLYNEQF
TRBV28	TRBJ2-7	ASSLYLVPREQY
TRBV27	TRBJ1-1	ASSSAPGREMNTEAF
TRBV25-1	TRBJ2-7	ASSEYEQY
TRBV5-1	TRBJ1-1	ASSLLDRAEAF
TRBV6-6	TRBJ1-1	ATARDSLNTEAF
TRBV10-3	TRBJ1-5	AIRGTNQPQH
TRBV20-1	TRBJ2-7	SVGGRYEQY
TRBV28	TRBJ2-7	AASGGAGHEQY
TRBV27	TRBJ2-3	ASSLGASTDTQY
TRBV19	TRBJ2-2	ASLDRGSGELF
TRBV5-1	TRBJ2-1	ASSRPGLAAYNEQF
TRBV19	TRBJ1-2	ASSPDSYGYT
TRBV18	TRBJ1-5	ASSPARDQPQH
TRBV29-1	TRBJ2-3	SVGRFGDTQY
TRBV5-1	TRBJ2-5	ASSSVMGGTQETQY
TRBV27	TRBJ2-3	ASSTLYNRQLAIDTQY
TRBV28	TRBJ2-7	ASGLADREQY
TRBV9	TRBJ2-7	ASSVASGGEQY
TRBV4-1	TRBJ2-3	ASSQVDRDEGTQY
TRBV10-3	TRBJ1-2	AAGTGNYGYT
TRBV10-3	TRBJ2-7	AISEPEGGSYEQY
TRBV28	TRBJ1-5	ASRPTGDNQPQH
TRBV18	TRBJ1-1	ASSVQGKDTEAF
TRBV2	TRBJ2-7	ASSPGVRRVTYEQY
TRBV6-1	TRBJ1-1	ASSPRGGNTEAF
TRBV6-6	TRBJ2-1	ASSYILAGVYNEQF
TRBV7-9	TRBJ2-2	ASSSRGQGLTGELF
TRBV6-6	TRBJ1-6	ASGGSYNSPLH
TRBV20-1	TRBJ2-1	SASTSGIQF
TRBV11-2	TRBJ2-1	ASSNRASSYNEQF
TRBV4-1	TRBJ1-5	ASSPRVSDDYSNQPQH
TRBV5-4	TRBJ2-7	ASSFPEKSYEQY
TRBV11-2	TRBJ1-4	ASSHPLALKGSVGKLF
TRBV6-1	TRBJ1-1	ASPKQKNTEAF
TRBV28	TRBJ1-5	ASSLSIVSQPQH
TRBV7-3	TRBJ2-2	ASSFLAGGVTGELF
TRBV7-9	TRBJ1-5	ASSFVRGQGRSNQPQH
TRBV20-1	TRBJ2-7	SASRAYEQY
TRBV6-1	TRBJ2-7	ASSLQGAQSYEQY
TRBV7-3	TRBJ2-1	ASSSSSYNEQF
TRBV7-9	TRBJ2-1	AIPRSEVGNEQF
TRBV27	TRBJ1-2	ASSTTVSGFIYGYT
TRBV28	TRBJ1-1	ASTNINTEAF
TRBV6-5	TRBJ1-1	ASIGLNTEAF